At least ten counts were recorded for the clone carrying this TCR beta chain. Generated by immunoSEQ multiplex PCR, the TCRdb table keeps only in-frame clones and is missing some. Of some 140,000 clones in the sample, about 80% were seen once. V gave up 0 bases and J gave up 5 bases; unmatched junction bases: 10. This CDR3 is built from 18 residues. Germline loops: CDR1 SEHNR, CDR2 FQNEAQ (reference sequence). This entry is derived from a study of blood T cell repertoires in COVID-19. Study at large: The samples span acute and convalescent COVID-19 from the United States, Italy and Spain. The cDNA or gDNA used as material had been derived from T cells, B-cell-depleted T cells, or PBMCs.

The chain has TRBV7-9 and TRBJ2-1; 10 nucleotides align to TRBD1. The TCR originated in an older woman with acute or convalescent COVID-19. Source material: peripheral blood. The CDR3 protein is CASSLAPLRTGGNNEQFF. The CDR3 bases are TGTGCCAGCAGCTTAGCGCCTCTTCGGACAGGGGGGAACAATGAGCAGTTCTTC.